The 8 T cell receptor beta chains reported below all come from one sample, sequenced in a study of blood T cell repertoires in COVID-19. Profiling relied on immunoSEQ multiplex PCR, and the TCRdb table lists in-frame clones only, not all of them. The table has over 300,000 clones, over 75% seen once; the top ten hold more than 0.9%. Sequences were obtained from PBMCs or T cells enriched from blood (not recorded which). These receptors were taken from a woman aged 25 to 39 with acute COVID-19.

Written as DNA, the CDR3 is TGTGCCAGCAGTGATGGACAGGGAGGTTATGGCTACACCTTC. Translated, it gives CASSDGQGGYGYTF. The rearrangement links TRBV6-1 to TRBJ1-2, with 8 bases fitting TRBD1. The CDR3 length is 14 residues. The V segment lost 3 bases and the J segment 5 bases; nucleotides outside the gene matches: 5. CDR1 and CDR2 from the germline V gene are MNHNS and SASEGT.

This chain links TRBV2 with TRBJ1-5, with 9 bases that match TRBD1. The length of the CDR3 is 14 residues. The ends lost 4 bases at V and 6 bases at J; junction bases unmatched: 4. CDR1 and CDR2 from the germline V gene are SNHLY and FYNNEI. CDR3 nucleotide sequence: TGTGCCAGCAGTGGAACAGGGGGCGTTCAGCCCCAGCATTTT. Translated, it gives CASSGTGGVQPQHF.

The rearrangement links TRBV7-6 to TRBJ1-5, with TRBD1 matching over 10 bases. The CDR3 is made up of 15 amino acids. The junction had 1 base not matched to a gene; V was cut back by 1 base and J by 4 bases. The germline gives CDR1 SGHVS, CDR2 FNYEAQ. DNA of the CDR3: TGTGCCAGCAGCTTAGGACAGGGGGCAAATCAGCCCCAGCATTTT. Its protein product is CASSLGQGANQPQHF.

The chain is built from TRBV9 and TRBJ2-7, with a weak D call TRBD2 (6 bases). V gave up 3 bases and J gave up 4 bases, with 8 bases separating them. The CDR3 extends over 12 amino acids. CDR1 and CDR2 from the germline V gene are SGDLS and YYNGEE. The CDR3 DNA reads TGTGCCAGCAGCGCAGGAGGGTACGAGCAGTACTTC. Amino acids: CASSAGGYEQYF.

V usage is TRBV6-5 and J usage is TRBJ1-5; D remains unclear. Germline CDR1 is MNHEY and CDR2 is SVGAGI. There are 15 residues in the CDR3. Trimming removed 7 bases at V and 5 bases at J, with 18 bases between. In nucleotides, the CDR3 is TGTGCCAGCACCTTAGGAAGGGAGAGGGATCAGCCCCAGCATTTT. Residues: CASTLGRERDQPQHF.

V gene TRBV29-1 combines with J gene TRBJ1-4, with 7 bases fitting TRBD1. Germline loops: CDR1 SQVTM, CDR2 ANQGSEA. The V gene end was trimmed by 7 bases and the J gene end by 8 bases; junction bases not matched to a gene: 10. The CDR3 runs 13 residues. The CDR3 is CSAATGEVEKLFF. CDR3 DNA sequence: TGCAGCGCCGCTACAGGGGAGGTAGAAAAACTGTTTTTT. Full variable domain (outside the CDR3, taken from reference TRBV29-1 and TRBJ1-4): SAVISQKPSRDICQRGTSLTIQCQVDSQVTMMFWYRQQPGQSLTLIATANQGSEATYESGFVIDKFPISRPNLTFSTLTVSNMSPEDSSIYLCSAATGEVEKLFFGSGTQLSVL.

This clone was seen a single time. This chain links TRBV5-1 with TRBJ1-1; no clear D. CDR1 and CDR2 from the germline V gene are SGHRS and YFSETQ. V dropped 7 bases and J dropped 5 bases, with 18 bases sitting between them. This CDR3 comprises 14 residues. The CDR3, as DNA: TGCGCCAGCTCCACCGGGGTGATTGGGACTGAAGCTTTCTTT. It encodes CASSTGVIGTEAFF.

The rearrangement uses TRBV5-1 and TRBJ2-1; TRBD2 is a possible D gene (5 bases). The V end was cut by 6 bases, the J end by 9 bases, with 19 bases between. Germline V gene lookup returns CDR1 SGHRS and CDR2 YFSETQ. This CDR3 is built from 14 residues. CDR3 sequence reads: CASTPLVGSPEQFF. The CDR3 DNA reads as TGCGCCAGCACCCCACTAGTAGGGTCGCCTGAGCAGTTCTTC.